This T cell receptor (beta chain) was found in a study of cytomegalovirus exposure and HLA in healthy donors. The J segment lost 5 bases and the V segment lost 5 bases, leaving 6 bases of the junction unmatched. This CDR3 has 14 residues. CDR1 is SGHTA and CDR2 is FQGNSA in the germline V gene. The primer mix had 60 Vbeta and 13 Jbeta primers. Under the authors' procedure: In a later analysis, the count reached about 82 million unique TCR beta chains, with approximately 10 million shared. TCRdb's copy holds only in-frame clones and misses some; the assay was immunoSEQ multiplex PCR. That table furnishes V, J and clone size, whereas the DNA furnished D and trimming. This sample lists around 190,000 clones; its ten largest clones have less than 1%. All donors participated as healthy donors of bone marrow. Regarding this clone: Its antigen is unknown.

Study-level points and caveats: Later analysis indicated greater clonal expansion among HLA-associated TCR beta chains than among equally common other chains.

Source material: PBMCs. This TCR was recovered from a woman in her twenties or thirties in good health and CMV-seropositive. The chain links TRBV7-2 to TRBJ2-1; 7 nucleotides align to TRBD2. CDR3 in DNA: TGTGCCAGCAGCCCGCGGGGGTGGGACAATGAGCAGTTCTTC. It yields the protein CASSPRGWDNEQFF.